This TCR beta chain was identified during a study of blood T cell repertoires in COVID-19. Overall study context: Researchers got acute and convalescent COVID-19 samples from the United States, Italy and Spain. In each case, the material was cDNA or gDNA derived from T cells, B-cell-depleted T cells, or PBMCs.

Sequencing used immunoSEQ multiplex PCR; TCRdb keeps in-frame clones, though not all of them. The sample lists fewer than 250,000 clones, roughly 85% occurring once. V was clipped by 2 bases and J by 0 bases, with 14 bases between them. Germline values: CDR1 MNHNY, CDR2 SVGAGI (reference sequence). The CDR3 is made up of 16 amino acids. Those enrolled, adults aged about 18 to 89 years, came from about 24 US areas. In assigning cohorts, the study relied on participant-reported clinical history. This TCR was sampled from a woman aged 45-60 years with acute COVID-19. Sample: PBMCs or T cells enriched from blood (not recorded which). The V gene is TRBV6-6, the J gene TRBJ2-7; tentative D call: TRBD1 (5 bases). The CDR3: CASSYPTRQSSYEQYF. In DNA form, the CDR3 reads TGTGCCAGCAGTTACCCCACTCGACAGAGCTCCTACGAGCAGTACTTC.